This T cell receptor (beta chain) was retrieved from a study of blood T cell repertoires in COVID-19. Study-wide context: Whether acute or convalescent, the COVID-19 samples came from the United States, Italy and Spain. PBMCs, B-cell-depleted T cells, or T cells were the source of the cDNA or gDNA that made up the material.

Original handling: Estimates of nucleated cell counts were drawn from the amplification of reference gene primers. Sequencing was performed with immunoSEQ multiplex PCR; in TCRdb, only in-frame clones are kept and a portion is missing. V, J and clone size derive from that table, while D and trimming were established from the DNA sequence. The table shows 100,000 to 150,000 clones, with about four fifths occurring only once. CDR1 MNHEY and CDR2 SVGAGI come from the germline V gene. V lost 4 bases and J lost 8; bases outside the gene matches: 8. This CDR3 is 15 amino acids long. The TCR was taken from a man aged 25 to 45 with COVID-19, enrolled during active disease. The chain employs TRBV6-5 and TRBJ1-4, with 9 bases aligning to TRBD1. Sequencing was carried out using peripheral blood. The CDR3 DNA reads TGTGCCAGCAGTTCCTTACAGGGGGCGTTCGAAAAACTGTTTTTT. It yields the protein CASSSLQGAFEKLFF.